These 25 T cell receptor beta chains were all obtained from the same sample, sequenced in a study of T cell repertoires in cytomegalovirus infection. A single record per CDR3 protein comes from TCRdb applying MiXCR to the reads. The sample holds around 800,000 distinct CDR3 sequences, over 25% seen once. Their antigen targets remain unknown. The starting material was cultured CD8+ T cells from PBMCs, obtained from culture after CMV antigen stimulation. Receptors were obtained from a human donor in good health (CMV status not recorded). Some clones in this sample may be carry-over from other donors' samples.

Ten or more counts support this clonotype. The chain is built from TRBV7-2 and TRBJ1-2, with D possibly TRBD1 on 6 matching bases. Germline V lookup: CDR1 SGHTA, CDR2 FQGNSA. Trimming shortened V by 8 bases and J by 8 bases, and 24 bases separated the two germline ends. This CDR3 has 15 residues. The CDR3 loop is CASPKSVTGAWGYTF. DNA of the CDR3: TGTGCCAGCCCCAAGTCCGTGACAGGAGCTTGGGGCTACACCTTC.

This clonotype was picked up one time. A much larger clone differs by one base, so this may be a read error. The chain carries TRBV7-8 and TRBJ2-3; tentative D call: TRBD2 (5 bases). The length of the CDR3 is 15 residues. From germline, CDR1 is SGHVS and CDR2 FQNEAQ. With 10 bases removed from V and 2 bases from J, the gap between germline ends came to 19 bases. The CDR3 DNA reads as TGTGCCAACACCTTCAGAGGGATCAACACAGATACGCAGTATTTT. Protein sequence: CANTFRGINTDTQYF.

The sample holds a few counts of this clonotype. J is TRBJ1-1 and V is TRBV12-3 or TRBV12-4; 8 positions agree with TRBD1. V lost 8 bases to trimming and J lost 0 bases; unmatched junction nucleotides: 5. The CDR3 consists of 14 residues. This chain's CDR3 is CASRAGGLNTEAFF. The CDR3 DNA reads TGTGCCAGCCGTGCAGGGGGCCTGAACACTGAAGCTTTCTTT.

The rearrangement joins TRBV25-1 to TRBJ2-7; 8 nucleotides agree with TRBD1. Germline loops: CDR1 MGHDK, CDR2 SYGVNS. Germline trimming cut 0 bases from V and 5 bases from J; bases unmatched to any gene: 9. CDR3 length equals 16 residues. DNA for the CDR3: TGTGCCAGCAGTGAATACCTGGACAGGGAGAGGGACGAGCAGTACTTC. Encoded protein: CASSEYLDRERDEQYF.

J is TRBJ2-3 and V is TRBV10-2, with TRBD2 matching 9 bases. Germline CDR1 and CDR2: WSHSY and SAAADI. After removal of 6 bases from V and 1 base from J, the junction contained 11 bases not matched to a gene. The CDR3 is made up of 17 amino acids. CDR3 amino acids: CASRLFSGGVGTDTQYF. In DNA form, the CDR3 reads TGCGCCAGCAGACTATTTAGCGGGGGAGTGGGCACAGATACGCAGTATTTT.

The V and J genes are TRBV9 and TRBJ2-7, with TRBD1 matching over 8 bases. The CDR3 contains 16 residues. J lost 5 bases, V lost 3 bases, and 13 bases had no gene match. Germline CDR1 SGDLS, CDR2 YYNGEE. CDR3 coding DNA: TGTGCCAGCAGCGACCGGGCAGGGGGCAGCTTCGACGAGCAGTACTTC. Translated: CASSDRAGGSFDEQYF.

This clonotype was observed a single time. The chain carries TRBV2 and TRBJ2-3, with D tentatively TRBD2 (7 bases). Germline assignment: CDR1 SNHLY and CDR2 FYNNEI. This CDR3 is built from 15 residues. V was clipped by 3 bases and J by 5 bases, with 15 bases between them. DNA for the CDR3: TGTGCCAGCAGTGACCCGGGGGGCCTGTTAGATACGCAGTATTTT. This translates into CASSDPGGLLDTQYF.

The chain uses TRBV2 and TRBJ2-7, with 7 positions matching TRBD1. J was trimmed by 5 bases and V by 2 bases; bases with no gene match: 9. CDR1 and CDR2 from the germline V gene are SNHLY and FYNNEI. The CDR3 loop spans 15 amino acids. CDR3 in DNA: TGTGCCAGCAGTGAATCCCCAGGGGGATCCAACGAGCAGTACTTC. Its protein product is CASSESPGGSNEQYF.

This clonotype was counted only a few times. The chain couples TRBV7-6 to TRBJ1-1; 9 positions match TRBD1. The CDR3 sequence is 16 residues long. Trimming took 5 bases from V and 6 from J; bases not matched to a gene: 13. Germline CDR1 and CDR2: SGHVS and FNYEAQ. The CDR3 nucleotides read TGTGCCAGCAGCCTCACGGGACAGGGAATCAAGTCTGAAGCTTTCTTT. Translating gives CASSLTGQGIKSEAFF.

At least ten counts were recorded for this clonotype. This sequence joins TRBV12-3 or TRBV12-4 and TRBJ1-2, with D unresolved. V dropped 10 bases and J dropped 3 bases, with 15 bases sitting between them. The CDR3 has 13 amino acids. CDR3 sequence: CATFRTEDYGYTF. The CDR3 region has the DNA TGTGCCACCTTTAGGACGGAAGACTATGGCTACACCTTC.

The genes are TRBV9 and TRBJ2-1; 7 bases agree with TRBD1. Germline values: CDR1 SGDLS, CDR2 YYNGEE. This CDR3 is 13 amino acids long. Trimming removed 5 bases from V and 7 bases from J; junction bases left unmatched: 6. CDR3 nucleotides: TGTGCCAGCAGGACAGGGAATTCGAATGAGCAGTTCTTC. This encodes CASRTGNSNEQFF.

This clonotype was seen a handful of times. The chain carries TRBV7-9 and TRBJ2-2; weak D call: TRBD2 (6 bases). The length of the CDR3 is 15 residues. Germline V CDR1 and CDR2: SEHNR, FQNEAQ (reference sequence). V was cut by 5 bases and J by 3 bases, with 13 bases left in between. The CDR3 DNA reads TGTGCCAGCAGCGGCCGGACTACCGACACCGGGGAGCTGTTTTTT. Its protein is CASSGRTTDTGELFF.

A few counts support this clonotype. The chain recombines TRBV29-1 with TRBJ2-7, with 7 bases aligning to TRBD1. Looked up from germline, CDR1 is SQVTM and CDR2 is ANQGSEA. J lost 0 bases, V lost 4 bases, and 3 bases had no gene match. This CDR3 is built from 13 residues. The CDR3 loop reads CSVVRDSSYEQYF. In nucleotides, the CDR3 is TGCAGCGTTGTCCGGGACAGCTCCTACGAGCAGTACTTC.

This clonotype was seen only a few times. This chain links TRBV2 with TRBJ2-1; 7 bases agree with TRBD1. Per germline, CDR1 SNHLY and CDR2 FYNNEI. The CDR3 contains 14 residues. V was pared by 11 bases and J by 6 bases, with 13 bases of the junction left unmatched. CDR3 region: CASPPGTETNEQFF. In DNA, the CDR3 is TGTGCCTCCCCGCCCGGGACAGAAACCAATGAGCAGTTCTTC.

This clonotype was seen a single time. The chain employs TRBV6-2 or TRBV6-3 and TRBJ2-2, with a weak D call TRBD2 (6 bases). The CDR3 runs 16 residues. Trimming took off 2 bases at V and 7 bases at J, with 17 bases between the two ends. Germline V gene data show CDR1 as MNHEY and CDR2 as SVGEGT. In DNA, the CDR3 is TGTGCCAGCAGTTACGTCTTGGAGGGGTACGGCGGGGAGCTGTTTTTT. Translated, it gives CASSYVLEGYGGELFF.

The V call is TRBV7-2, the J call TRBJ1-1, with D uncertain. The CDR3 runs to 16 residues. CDR1 SGHTA and CDR2 FQGNSA come from the germline V gene. V was pared by 3 bases and J by 0 bases, with 14 bases between. The CDR3 nucleotides read TGTGCCAGCAGCTTGACCCCCGCGATCATGAACACTGAAGCTTTCTTT. Translating it yields CASSLTPAIMNTEAFF.

The gene calls are TRBV4-1 and TRBJ1-1, with D maybe TRBD1 (5 bases). CDR3 length: 14 amino acids. The germline gives CDR1 MGHRA, CDR2 YSYEKL. The ends were cut back, 2 bases at V and 1 base at J, with 8 bases in the middle. The CDR3 loop reads CASSQMGGNTEAFF. DNA for the CDR3: TGCGCCAGCAGCCAAATGGGGGGGAACACTGAAGCTTTCTTT.

This clonotype was counted at least ten times. The CDR3: CASSLWTGAYEQYV. The CDR3 region has the DNA TGTGCCAGCAGCCTATGGACAGGAGCTTACGAGCAGTACGTC. V and J are TRBV11-2 and TRBJ2-7; 7 bases are shared with TRBD1. The J segment lost 4 bases and the V segment lost 5 bases, leaving 8 bases of the junction unmatched. This CDR3 has 14 residues. Germline V gene data show CDR1 as SGHAT and CDR2 as FQNNGV.

J is TRBJ1-3 and V is TRBV29-1; D is ambiguous. V lost 4 bases, J lost 0 bases, and 4 bases lay in between. The V gene's germline CDR1 is SQVTM and CDR2 ANQGSEA. There are 12 residues in the CDR3. The CDR3 loop is CSVVVSGNTIYF. For the CDR3, the DNA is TGCAGCGTTGTCGTCTCTGGAAACACCATATATTTT.

The chain is built from TRBV29-1 and TRBJ2-5; D is perhaps TRBD1 (7 bases). Looked up from germline, CDR1 is SQVTM and CDR2 is ANQGSEA. The CDR3 consists of 14 residues. Trimming stripped 5 bases from V and 1 base from J, with 14 bases between. In DNA, the CDR3 is TGCAGCGTTTTCCAGGGGGAGGTCCAAGAGACCCAGTACTTC. It codes for CSVFQGEVQETQYF.

The rearrangement joins TRBV12-3 or TRBV12-4 to TRBJ1-1; D call uncertain. This CDR3 has 12 residues. V was shortened by 8 bases and J by 6 bases, with 13 bases between the two germline ends. CDR3 in amino acids: CASAISGAEAFF. For the CDR3, the DNA is TGTGCCAGCGCTATCTCGGGTGCTGAAGCTTTCTTT.

This clonotype was detected a few times. The rearrangement links TRBV19 to TRBJ2-5, with D possibly being TRBD1 (5 bases). Trimming pared 7 bases from V and 0 bases from J, leaving 18 bases between. This CDR3 comprises 16 residues. The germline gives CDR1 LNHDA, CDR2 SQIVND (reference sequence). The CDR3, as DNA: TGTGCCAGTACCATCAGGGCAGGGCTTCACCAAGAGACCCAGTACTTC. Translated, it gives CASTIRAGLHQETQYF. Complete variable domain (other parts from reference TRBV19 and TRBJ2-5): DGGITQSPKYLFRKEGQNVTLSCEQNLNHDAMYWYRQDPGQGLRLIYYSQIVNDFQKGDIAEGYSVSREKKESFPLTVTSAQKNPTAFYLCASTIRAGLHQETQYFGPGTRLLVL.

This clonotype has just a few counts. The J gene is TRBJ1-2, the V gene TRBV7-8; D possibly corresponds to TRBD1 (6 bases). The germline V gene encodes CDR1 SGHVS and CDR2 FQNEAQ. This CDR3 spans 14 amino acids. The ends were cut back, 3 bases at V and 4 bases at J, with 12 bases in the middle. Written as DNA, the CDR3 is TGTGCCAGCAGCTTTGGGGGGCTGGGCTATGGCTACACCTTC. Translating gives CASSFGGLGYGYTF. The whole variable domain, remainder taken from reference TRBV7-8 and TRBJ1-2, is GAGVSQSPRYKVAKRGQDVALRCDPISGHVSLFWYQQALGQGPEFLTYFQNEAQLDKSGLPSDRFFAERPEGSVSTLKIQRTQQEDSAVYLCASSFGGLGYGYTFGSGTRLTVV.

This chain connects TRBV12-3 or TRBV12-4 to TRBJ1-2, with D tentatively TRBD1 (5 bases). Trimming pared 4 bases from V and 4 bases from J, leaving 19 bases between. This CDR3 comprises 16 residues. The CDR3 bases are TGTGCCAGCAGTTCCGCCGGGACCCAAGAGACCTATGGCTACACCTTC. Encoded protein: CASSSAGTQETYGYTF.

At least ten counts were recorded for this clonotype. The chain combines TRBV7-2 with TRBJ2-7; D possibly corresponds to TRBD1 (6 bases). Deletions cut 4 bases from V and 5 bases from J, with 15 bases between. Germline lookup yields CDR1 SGHTA and CDR2 FQGNSA. The CDR3 loop spans 14 amino acids. CDR3 DNA sequence: TGTGCCAGCAGCTCCACAGGGATTTACGACGAGCAGTACGTC. This translates into CASSSTGIYDEQYV.